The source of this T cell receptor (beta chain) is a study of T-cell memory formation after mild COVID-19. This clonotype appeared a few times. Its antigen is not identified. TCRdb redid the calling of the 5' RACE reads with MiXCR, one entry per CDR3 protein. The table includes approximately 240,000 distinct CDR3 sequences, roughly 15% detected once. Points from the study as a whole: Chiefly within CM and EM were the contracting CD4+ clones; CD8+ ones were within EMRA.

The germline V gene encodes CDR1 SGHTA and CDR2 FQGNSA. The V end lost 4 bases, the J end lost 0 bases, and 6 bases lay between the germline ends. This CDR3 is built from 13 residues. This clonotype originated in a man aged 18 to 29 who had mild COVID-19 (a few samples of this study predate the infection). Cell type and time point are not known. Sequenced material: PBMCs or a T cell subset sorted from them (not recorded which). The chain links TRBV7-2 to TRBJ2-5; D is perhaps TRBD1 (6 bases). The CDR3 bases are TGTGCCAGCAGCTGGGACAACCAAGAGACCCAGTACTTC. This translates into CASSWDNQETQYF. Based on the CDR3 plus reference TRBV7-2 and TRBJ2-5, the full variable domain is GAGVSQSPSNKVTEKGKDVELRCDPISGHTALYWYRQSLGQGLEFLIYFQGNSAPDKSGLPSDRFSAERTGGSVSTLTIQRTQQEDSAVYLCASSWDNQETQYFGPGTRLLVL.